The next 8 T cell receptor beta chains were all read from a single sample in a study of blood T cell repertoires in COVID-19. The data were produced by immunoSEQ multiplex PCR, yet TCRdb's version contains in-frame clones alone and is incomplete. The sample has more than 150,000 clones, approximately 86% seen once; the top ten hold approximately 2.4%. The specimen sequenced was PBMCs or T cells enriched from blood (not recorded which). The receptors originated from a woman between 25 and 40 years old who had recovered from COVID-19.

The V and J genes are TRBV27 and TRBJ2-5; 7 nucleotides align to TRBD2. V gave up 6 bases and J gave up 4 bases; unmatched junction bases: 17. The CDR3 spans 17 residues. Germline lookup yields CDR1 MNHEY and CDR2 SMNVEV (reference sequence). CDR3 region: CASSKVGGSQPGETQYF. In DNA, the CDR3 is TGTGCCAGCAGCAAAGTGGGGGGGAGCCAACCCGGAGAGACCCAGTACTTC.

A few counts support this clone. The chain couples TRBV6-2 or TRBV6-3 to TRBJ1-1; tentatively, D is TRBD1 (6 bases). The length of the CDR3 is 15 residues. CDR1 is MNHEY, CDR2 SVGEGT, per germline. Trimming left V 5 bases short and J 2 bases short, with 15 bases between. This CDR3 is CASSPLDRINTEAFF. The CDR3 DNA follows: TGTGCCAGCAGTCCCCTTGACAGGATTAACACTGAAGCTTTCTTT.

This chain uses TRBV6-2 or TRBV6-3 with TRBJ2-1; 13 bases agree with TRBD2. J was trimmed by 3 bases and V by 2 bases; bases with no gene match: 13. This CDR3 comprises 20 residues. The germline V gene encodes CDR1 MNHEY and CDR2 SVGEGT. CDR3 DNA sequence: TGTGCCAGCAGTTACGACAGGCAACTAGCGGGAGGGGGTATCTACAATGAGCAGTTCTTC. The encoded protein is CASSYDRQLAGGGIYNEQFF.

The chain has TRBV12-5 and TRBJ2-3, with 8 bases identical to TRBD2. There are 16 residues in the CDR3. The trim removed 6 bases at V and 1 base at J, leaving 9 bases unmatched. Germline values: CDR1 LGHNT, CDR2 FRNRAP. In nucleotides, the CDR3 is TGTGCTAGTGGCTCTAGCGGGTTCCCTGGCACAGATACGCAGTATTTT. Translated: CASGSSGFPGTDTQYF. Full variable domain (rest looked up from reference TRBV12-5 and TRBJ2-3): DARVTQTPRHKVTEMGQEVTMRCQPILGHNTVFWYRQTMMQGLELLAYFRNRAPLDDSGMPKDRFSAEMPDATLATLKIQPSEPRDSAVYFCASGSSGFPGTDTQYFGPGTRLTVL.

This clone turned up a few times. The V and J genes are TRBV7-2 and TRBJ2-2, with a tentative D call TRBD1 (6 bases). V lost 5 bases and J 6 bases, leaving 19 bases between the germline ends. CDR1 is SGHTA, CDR2 FQGNSA, per germline. The CDR3 is 16 amino acids. DNA of the CDR3: TGTGCCAGCAGCCAAAACTACAGGGTATACGCCGGGGAGCTGTTTTTT. Protein sequence: CASSQNYRVYAGELFF. The whole variable domain, filled in from reference TRBV7-2 and TRBJ2-2, reads GAGVSQSPSNKVTEKGKDVELRCDPISGHTALYWYRQSLGQGLEFLIYFQGNSAPDKSGLPSDRFSAERTGGSVSTLTIQRTQQEDSAVYLCASSQNYRVYAGELFFGEGSRLTVL.

This clone was seen repeatedly, ten times or more. The chain recombines TRBV7-3 with TRBJ2-7; 8 nucleotides align to TRBD1. V lost 5 bases to trimming and J lost 7 bases; unmatched junction nucleotides: 10. Germline V gene data show CDR1 as SGHTA and CDR2 as FQGTGA. The CDR3 totals 14 residues. The CDR3 nucleotides are TGTGCCAGCAGCCGGACAGGGCCCCGGGGTGAGCAGTACTTC. Protein: CASSRTGPRGEQYF. The complete variable domain, with remaining parts taken from reference TRBV7-3 and TRBJ2-7, reads GAGVSQTPSNKVTEKGKYVELRCDPISGHTALYWYRQSLGQGPEFLIYFQGTGAADDSGLPNDRFFAVRPEGSVSTLKIQRTERGDSAVYLCASSRTGPRGEQYFGPGTRLTVT.

V usage is TRBV4-1 and J usage is TRBJ2-2; TRBD2 is a possible D gene (6 bases). Germline V CDR1 and CDR2: MGHRA, YSYEKL. This CDR3 region has 15 residues. The V gene lost 4 bases and the J gene lost 6 bases, with 15 bases spanning the gap. DNA of the CDR3: TGCGCCAGCAGCCTCTCGGGCGGGGCGGCCGGGGAGCTGTTTTTT. Translation: CASSLSGGAAGELFF.

J is TRBJ2-5 and V is TRBV3-1 (or the pseudogene TRBV3-2), with a weak D call TRBD2 (7 bases). This CDR3 is 18 amino acids long. Germline V gene lookup returns CDR1 LGHDT and CDR2 YNNKEL (reference sequence). Trimming removed 2 bases at V and 1 base at J, with 20 bases between. The CDR3 spells CASSQKRSGGGAQETQYF. The CDR3 region has the DNA TGTGCCAGCAGCCAAAAAAGGAGTGGAGGGGGGGCCCAAGAGACCCAGTACTTC.